This T cell receptor (beta chain) was sequenced for a study of beta chain features in type 1 diabetes. The CDR3 runs 14 residues. Between the trimmed V and J ends, which lost 4 bases and 2 bases, there was a span of 12 bases. The germline CDR1 and CDR2 sequences are SGDLS and YYNGEE. TCRB transcripts that were expressed got sequenced, as all of the isolated RNA had been reverse transcribed. Profiling relied on immunoSEQ multiplex PCR, and the TCRdb table lists in-frame clones only, not all of them. The sample has some 220,000 clones, 11% seen once. The study's findings and limits: PCR could preferentially amplify shorter templates, alike in patients and controls. Type 1 diabetes patients showed a moderate but significant shortening of TCRB CDR3s in all four CD4+ subsets.

As concerns this clone: Its specificity is not known.

The specimen sequenced was central memory CD4+ T cells from blood. The sequence came from a man between 18 and 29 years old in good health. The J gene is TRBJ1-2, the V gene TRBV9, with a tentative D call TRBD1 (5 bases). CDR3 DNA: TGTGCCAGCAGCCTTCTGACAGTAAACTATGGCTACACCTTC. This encodes CASSLLTVNYGYTF.